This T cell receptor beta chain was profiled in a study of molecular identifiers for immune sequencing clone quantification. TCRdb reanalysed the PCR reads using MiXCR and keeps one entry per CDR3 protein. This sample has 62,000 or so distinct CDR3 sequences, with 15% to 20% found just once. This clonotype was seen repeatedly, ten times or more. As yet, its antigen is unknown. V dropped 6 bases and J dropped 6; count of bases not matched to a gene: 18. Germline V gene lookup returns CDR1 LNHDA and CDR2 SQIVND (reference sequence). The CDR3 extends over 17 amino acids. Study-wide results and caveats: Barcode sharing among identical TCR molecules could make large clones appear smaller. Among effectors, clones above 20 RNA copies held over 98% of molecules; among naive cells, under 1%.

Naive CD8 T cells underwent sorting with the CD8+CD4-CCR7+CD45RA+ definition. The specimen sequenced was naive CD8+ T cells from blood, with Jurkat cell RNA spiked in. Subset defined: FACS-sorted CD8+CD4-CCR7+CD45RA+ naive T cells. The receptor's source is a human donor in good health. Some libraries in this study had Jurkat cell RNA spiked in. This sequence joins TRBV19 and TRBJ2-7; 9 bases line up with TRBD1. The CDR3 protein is CASRSKPGTGNPLEQYF. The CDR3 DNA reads TGTGCCAGTAGAAGCAAACCCGGGACAGGGAATCCCCTCGAGCAGTACTTC. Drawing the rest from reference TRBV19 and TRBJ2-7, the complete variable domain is DGGITQSPKYLFRKEGQNVTLSCEQNLNHDAMYWYRQDPGQGLRLIYYSQIVNDFQKGDIAEGYSVSREKKESFPLTVTSAQKNPTAFYLCASRSKPGTGNPLEQYFGPGTRLTVT.